Listed below are T cell receptor beta chains from one sample, sequenced in a study of blood T cell repertoires in COVID-19. The protocol was immunoSEQ multiplex PCR, while the TCRdb copy is restricted to in-frame clones and leaves out a portion. The sample carries some 280,000 clones, approximately 86% recorded once. The sequenced sample consisted of peripheral blood. The receptors come from a woman aged 45 to 65 with active or convalescent COVID-19. Each CDR3 is given with its conserved first and last residue. The D gene is left open where the match is weak.

V gene	D gene	J gene	CDR3 protein
TRBV29-1	TRBD2	TRBJ2-3	CSVEDPSGRAGISDTQYF
TRBV2	TRBD1	TRBJ1-2	CASSVGQGINYGYTF
TRBV3-1/TRBV3-2	.	TRBJ1-1	CASSQVGGLKPKEAFF
TRBV30	TRBD1	TRBJ1-5	CAWSIPGTGYSNQPQHF
TRBV19	TRBD1	TRBJ2-1	CASSSPGQGSNEQFF
TRBV12-3/TRBV12-4	.	TRBJ2-5	CASSLEATLTQYF
TRBV24-1	.	TRBJ2-3	CATSDPALDRPNFFSTDTQYF
TRBV7-8	.	TRBJ2-1	CASSFRRGGALNNEQFF
TRBV3-1/TRBV3-2	.	TRBJ1-5	CASSQGGARQPQHF
TRBV6-5	.	TRBJ1-1	CASGTPRGGGHEAFF
TRBV7-2	.	TRBJ1-2	CASSLVSLQGDGYTF
TRBV7-8	TRBD1	TRBJ1-2	CASSLTPGTVANYGYTF
TRBV5-1	.	TRBJ1-1	CASSLSGGNTEAFF
TRBV30	TRBD2	TRBJ2-5	CAWSPGTSGQETQYF
TRBV24-1	.	TRBJ1-1	CATSFGGAGGHTEAFF
TRBV11-2	TRBD1	TRBJ1-2	CASSIGTGGYTF
TRBV23-1	TRBD1	TRBJ1-1	CASSQSEIGVKGQAKPPNTEAFF
TRBV25-1	TRBD1	TRBJ1-2	CASSDSGTGDGYTF
TRBV18	TRBD1	TRBJ1-5	CASSPLGQGGNQPQHF
TRBV12-3/TRBV12-4	TRBD1	TRBJ1-1	CASSTGVVRAFF
TRBV30	.	TRBJ1-6	CAWTFRGSILGLHF
TRBV12-3/TRBV12-4	TRBD1	TRBJ2-7	CASSSGTGYEQYF
TRBV18	TRBD1	TRBJ1-4	CASSPPRAGQATNEKLFF
TRBV28	.	TRBJ1-5	CATKDRSGYEPQHF
TRBV6-2/TRBV6-3	TRBD2	TRBJ2-3	CASSRLAGVLADTQYF
TRBV7-9	TRBD1	TRBJ1-2	CASSLVLMRGRFTNYGYTF
TRBV7-9	.	TRBJ2-3	CASSLLGGVATDTQYF
TRBV18	.	TRBJ2-7	CASSPLQSSYEQYF
TRBV6-1	.	TRBJ1-5	CASSVHLVFDNQPQHF
TRBV5-1	.	TRBJ2-6	CASSLDEPGAQFSGANVLTF
TRBV5-4	TRBD1	TRBJ1-1	CASSWTGGANTEAFF
TRBV2	TRBD1	TRBJ1-6	CASSDARGNNSPLHF
TRBV19	TRBD1	TRBJ2-3	CASSRTGRLASTDTQYF
TRBV25-1	.	TRBJ1-3	CASSESPGKRNTIYF
TRBV10-3	.	TRBJ2-5	CAIRGGAGGWVKETQYF
TRBV9	TRBD2	TRBJ2-3	CASRGTSGSSDTQYF
TRBV25-1	.	TRBJ2-7	CASSDSGTPLSYEQYF
TRBV28	TRBD1	TRBJ1-4	CASSPRGDDEKLFF
TRBV4-1	.	TRBJ2-7	CASSQGPTATYEQYF
TRBV6-5	.	TRBJ1-1	CASKRDVNTEAFF
TRBV28	.	TRBJ1-6	CASRPTRPNSPLHF
TRBV27	.	TRBJ2-7	CASSLSPGSSYEQYF
TRBV5-4	.	TRBJ2-6	CASSFLSGANVLTF
TRBV6-5	TRBD2	TRBJ2-1	CASRSTSGGYNEQFF
TRBV5-1	TRBD1	TRBJ2-1	CASSLGDRGKGNEQFF
TRBV6-2/TRBV6-3	.	TRBJ2-3	CASSNGQHTQYF
TRBV5-1	.	TRBJ2-7	CASSLVSSDSSYEQYF
TRBV30	.	TRBJ1-5	CAWSGWGDQPQHF
TRBV28	TRBD1	TRBJ1-2	CASSSGGYGYTF
TRBV11-2	.	TRBJ1-6	CASSLDRGSPLHF